This T cell receptor beta chain came from a study of blood T cell repertoires in COVID-19. Study background: Acute-phase and convalescent COVID-19 samples originated in the United States, Italy and Spain. The analysed material was cDNA or gDNA that came from T cells, B-cell-depleted T cells, or PBMCs.

Authors' processing steps: Quantification of nucleated cells was approximated via reference gene primer amplification. Libraries were prepared by immunoSEQ multiplex PCR; TCRdb keeps only in-frame clonotypes and omits some of them. The V and J calls and clone size come from that table; D and trimming were worked out from the DNA. The repertoire has some 22,000 clones, about nine tenths of them found once; the top ten carry around 18%. In germline, CDR1 is LGHNA, CDR2 YSLEER. Trimming took 3 bases from V and 4 from J; bases not matched to a gene: 11. The length of the CDR3 is 16 residues. The sequenced sample was peripheral blood. The receptor was derived from a woman of 80 years or more with acute or convalescent COVID-19. V and J are TRBV4-3 and TRBJ2-7; 8 bases are a match to TRBD1. The CDR3 loop is CASSHSLTGEVYEQYF. CDR3 DNA sequence: TGCGCCAGCAGCCACAGCTTGACAGGGGAGGTTTACGAGCAGTACTTC.